The sequence of this T cell receptor beta chain was determined in a study of OX40 agonist ivuxolimab in advanced cancers. Background on the study: Three dose-escalation patients had partial responses: one with hepatocellular carcinoma and two with cutaneous melanoma.

Generated by immunoSEQ multiplex PCR, the TCRdb table keeps only in-frame clones and is missing some. The data show 90,000 to 130,000 clones, with over 85% seen just once and less than 0.35% held by the top ten. Germline assignment: CDR1 MNHEY and CDR2 SVGAGI. The CDR3 length is 13 residues. Trimming shortened V by 4 bases and J by 5 bases, and 8 bases separated the two germline ends. This chain joins TRBV6-5 and TRBJ2-2; D is ambiguous. The clonotype comes from an adult with an advanced solid tumor such as melanoma, head and neck, liver or kidney cancer. Sequenced here: CD4+ or CD8+ T cells sorted from blood, sampled in a trial of the OX40 agonist ivuxolimab. The CDR3 DNA is TGTGCCAGCAGTTCCAGCGAAACCGGGGAGCTGTTTTTT. It encodes CASSSSETGELFF.